This T cell receptor beta chain was profiled in a study of shared clonotypes between healthy human individuals. For the study at large: Each donor's CD4 naive and CD4 memory cells filled three plates apiece, CD8 naive two, and CD8 memory one. Overall study results and limits: Donors were few, which limited the genetic and exposure-history diversity represented.

With regard to this clone: What it binds is unknown.

In the original processing: For the immunoSEQ data, sequences were junction-only without quality scores, so filtering differed. Measured with immunoSEQ multiplex PCR; TCRdb has only the in-frame clones, and not every one. V, J and clone size were drawn from that table, and D and trimming were deduced from the DNA. The sample lists 2,500,000 or so clones; 80% to 95% were seen once. Donors had no recently reported acute infections or vaccinations and were HIV-negative. Trimming stripped 6 bases from V and 3 bases from J, with 12 bases between. Germline V gene lookup returns CDR1 MNHNY and CDR2 SVGAGI (reference sequence). The CDR3 totals 14 residues.

The V gene is TRBV6-6, the J gene TRBJ1-5; D is ambiguous. Sample: naive CD4+ T cells from PBMCs. Subset defined: CD45RA+ positively selected. This TCR was recovered from a man between 18 and 29 years old in good health. Some clones in this sample may be carry-over from other donors' samples. CDR3 sequence (DNA): TGTGCCAGCAGCACTCCCAGCAACAATCAGCCCCAGCATTTT. Protein sequence: CASSTPSNNQPQHF.